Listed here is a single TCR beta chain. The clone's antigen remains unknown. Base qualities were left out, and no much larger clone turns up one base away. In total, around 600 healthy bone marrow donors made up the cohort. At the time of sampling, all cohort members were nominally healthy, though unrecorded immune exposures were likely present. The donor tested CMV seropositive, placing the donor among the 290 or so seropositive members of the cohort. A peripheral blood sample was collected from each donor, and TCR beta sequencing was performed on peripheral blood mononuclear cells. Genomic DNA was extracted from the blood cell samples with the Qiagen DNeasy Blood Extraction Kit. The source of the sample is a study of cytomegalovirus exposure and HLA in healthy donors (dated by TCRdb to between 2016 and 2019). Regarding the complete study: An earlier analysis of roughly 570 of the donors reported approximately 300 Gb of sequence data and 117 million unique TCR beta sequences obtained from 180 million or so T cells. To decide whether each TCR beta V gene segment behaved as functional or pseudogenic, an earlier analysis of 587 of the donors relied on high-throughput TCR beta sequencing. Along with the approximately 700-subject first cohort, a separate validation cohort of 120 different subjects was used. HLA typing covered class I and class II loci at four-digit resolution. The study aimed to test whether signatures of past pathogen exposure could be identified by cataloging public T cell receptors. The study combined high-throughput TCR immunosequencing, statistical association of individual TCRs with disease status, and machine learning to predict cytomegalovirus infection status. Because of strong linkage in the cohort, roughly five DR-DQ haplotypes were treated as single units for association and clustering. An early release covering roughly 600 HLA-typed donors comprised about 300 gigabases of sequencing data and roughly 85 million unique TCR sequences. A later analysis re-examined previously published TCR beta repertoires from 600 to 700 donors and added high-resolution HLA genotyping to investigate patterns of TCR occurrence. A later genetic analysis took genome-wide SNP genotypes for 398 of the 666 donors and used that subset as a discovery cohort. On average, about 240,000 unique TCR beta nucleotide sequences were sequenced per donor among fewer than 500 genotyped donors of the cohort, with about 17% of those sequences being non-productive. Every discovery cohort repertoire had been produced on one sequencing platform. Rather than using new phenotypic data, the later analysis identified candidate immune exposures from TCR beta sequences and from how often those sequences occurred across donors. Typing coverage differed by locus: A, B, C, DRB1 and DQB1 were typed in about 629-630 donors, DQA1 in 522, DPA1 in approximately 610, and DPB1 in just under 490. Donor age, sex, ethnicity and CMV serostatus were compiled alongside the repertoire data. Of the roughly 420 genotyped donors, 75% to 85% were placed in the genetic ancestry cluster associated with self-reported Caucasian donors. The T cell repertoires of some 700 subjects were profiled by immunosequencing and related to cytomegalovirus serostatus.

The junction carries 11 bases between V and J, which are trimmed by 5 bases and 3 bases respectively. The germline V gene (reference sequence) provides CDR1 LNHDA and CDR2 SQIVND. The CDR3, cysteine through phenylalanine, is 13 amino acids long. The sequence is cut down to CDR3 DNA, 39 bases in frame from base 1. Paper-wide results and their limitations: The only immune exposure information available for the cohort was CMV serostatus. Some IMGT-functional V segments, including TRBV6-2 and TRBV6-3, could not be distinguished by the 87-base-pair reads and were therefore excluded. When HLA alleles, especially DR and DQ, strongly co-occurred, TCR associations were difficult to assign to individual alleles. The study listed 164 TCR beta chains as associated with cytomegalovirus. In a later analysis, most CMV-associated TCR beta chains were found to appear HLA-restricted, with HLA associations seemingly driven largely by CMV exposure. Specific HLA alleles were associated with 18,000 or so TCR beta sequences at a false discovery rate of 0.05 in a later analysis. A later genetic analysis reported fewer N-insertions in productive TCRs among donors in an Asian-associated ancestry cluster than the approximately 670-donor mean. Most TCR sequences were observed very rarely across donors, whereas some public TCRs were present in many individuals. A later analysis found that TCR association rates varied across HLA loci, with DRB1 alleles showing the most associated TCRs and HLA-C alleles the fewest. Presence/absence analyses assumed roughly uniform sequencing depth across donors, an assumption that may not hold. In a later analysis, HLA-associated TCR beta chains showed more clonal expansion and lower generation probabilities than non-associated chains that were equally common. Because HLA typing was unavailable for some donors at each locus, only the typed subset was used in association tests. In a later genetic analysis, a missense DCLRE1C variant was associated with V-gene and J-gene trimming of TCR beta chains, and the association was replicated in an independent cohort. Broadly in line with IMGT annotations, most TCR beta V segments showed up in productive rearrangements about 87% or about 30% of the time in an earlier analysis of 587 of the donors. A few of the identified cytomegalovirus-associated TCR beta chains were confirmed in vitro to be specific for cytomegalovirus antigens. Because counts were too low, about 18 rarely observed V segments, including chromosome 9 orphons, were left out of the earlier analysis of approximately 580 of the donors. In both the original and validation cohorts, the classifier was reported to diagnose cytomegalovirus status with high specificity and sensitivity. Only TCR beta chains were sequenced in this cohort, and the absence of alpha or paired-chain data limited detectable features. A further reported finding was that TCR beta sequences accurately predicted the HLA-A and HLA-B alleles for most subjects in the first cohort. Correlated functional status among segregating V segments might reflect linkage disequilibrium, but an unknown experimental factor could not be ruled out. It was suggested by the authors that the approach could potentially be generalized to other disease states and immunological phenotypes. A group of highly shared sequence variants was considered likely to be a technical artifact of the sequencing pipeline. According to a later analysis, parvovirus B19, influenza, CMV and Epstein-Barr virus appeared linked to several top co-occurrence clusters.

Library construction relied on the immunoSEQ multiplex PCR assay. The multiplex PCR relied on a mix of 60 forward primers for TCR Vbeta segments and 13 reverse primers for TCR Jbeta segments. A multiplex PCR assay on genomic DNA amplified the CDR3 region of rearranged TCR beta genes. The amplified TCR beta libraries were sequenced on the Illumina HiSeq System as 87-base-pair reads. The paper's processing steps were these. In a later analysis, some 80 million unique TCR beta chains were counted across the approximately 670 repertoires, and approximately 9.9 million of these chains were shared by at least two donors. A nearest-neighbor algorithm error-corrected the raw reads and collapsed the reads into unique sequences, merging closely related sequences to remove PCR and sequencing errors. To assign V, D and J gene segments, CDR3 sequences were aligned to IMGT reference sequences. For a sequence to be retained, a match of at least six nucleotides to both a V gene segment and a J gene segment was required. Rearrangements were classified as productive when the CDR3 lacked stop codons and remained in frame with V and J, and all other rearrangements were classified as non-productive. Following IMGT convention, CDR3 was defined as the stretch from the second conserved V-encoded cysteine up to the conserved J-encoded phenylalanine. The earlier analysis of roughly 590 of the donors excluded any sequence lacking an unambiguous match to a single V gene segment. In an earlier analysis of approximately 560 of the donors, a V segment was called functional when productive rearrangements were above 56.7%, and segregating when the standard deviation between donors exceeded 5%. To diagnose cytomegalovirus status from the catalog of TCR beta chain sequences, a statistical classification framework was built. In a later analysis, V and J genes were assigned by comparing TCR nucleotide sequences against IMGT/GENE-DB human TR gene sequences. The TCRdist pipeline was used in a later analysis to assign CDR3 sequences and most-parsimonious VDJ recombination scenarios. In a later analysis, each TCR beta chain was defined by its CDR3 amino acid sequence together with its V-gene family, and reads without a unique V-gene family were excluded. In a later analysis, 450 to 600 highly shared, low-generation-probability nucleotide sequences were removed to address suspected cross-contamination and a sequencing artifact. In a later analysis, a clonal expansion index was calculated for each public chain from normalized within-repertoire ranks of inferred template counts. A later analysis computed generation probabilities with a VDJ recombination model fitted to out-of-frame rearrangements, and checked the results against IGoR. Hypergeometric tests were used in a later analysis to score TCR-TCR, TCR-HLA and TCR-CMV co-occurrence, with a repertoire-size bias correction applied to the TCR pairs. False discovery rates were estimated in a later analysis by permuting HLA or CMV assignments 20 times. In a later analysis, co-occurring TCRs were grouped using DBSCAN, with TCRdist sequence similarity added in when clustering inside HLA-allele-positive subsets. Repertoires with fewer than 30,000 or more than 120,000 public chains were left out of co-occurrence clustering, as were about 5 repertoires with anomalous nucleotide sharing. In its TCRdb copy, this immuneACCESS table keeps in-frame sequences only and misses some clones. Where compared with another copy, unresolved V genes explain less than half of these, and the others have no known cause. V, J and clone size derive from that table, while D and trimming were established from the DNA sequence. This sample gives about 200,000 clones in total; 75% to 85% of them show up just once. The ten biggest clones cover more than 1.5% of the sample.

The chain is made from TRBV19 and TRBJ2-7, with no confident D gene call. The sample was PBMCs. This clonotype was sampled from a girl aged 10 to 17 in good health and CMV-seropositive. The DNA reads TGTGCCAGTAGTTACGGCCCGGGCTACGAGCAGTACTTC. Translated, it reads CASSYGPGYEQYF.